This TCR beta chain originates from a study of blood T cell repertoires in COVID-19. Looking at the study overall: Samples representing acute and convalescent COVID-19 were sourced from the United States, Italy and Spain.

This clone showed up just once. Method: immunoSEQ multiplex PCR; TCRdb's copy keeps in-frame clones and lacks some. The data show some 300,000 clones, approximately 89% seen once. Seattle participants joined during active infection and were tracked over time. The source is a woman in her thirties with COVID-19, enrolled during active disease. The sample was peripheral blood.

The DNA of the CDR3 is TGTGCCAGCTCACCGGGGACTTTAGCCTCCTTAGAGACCCAGTACTTC. It yields the protein CASSPGTLASLETQYF. The chain has TRBV18 and TRBJ2-5, with a tentative D call TRBD2 (6 bases). This CDR3 contains 16 residues. The germline V and J ends were trimmed by 3 bases and 4 bases, with 18 bases remaining between them. Per germline, CDR1 KGHSH and CDR2 LQKENI.